The 24 T cell receptor beta chains below were found in one sample sequenced in a study of blood T cell repertoires in COVID-19. TCRdb's table, derived via immunoSEQ multiplex PCR, lists solely in-frame clones and lacks some. This table holds 250,000 to 350,000 clones, 87% found once. Sequenced: PBMCs or T cells enriched from blood (not recorded which). The receptors come from a woman aged 25 to 39 who had recovered from COVID-19.

The chain uses TRBV5-1 and TRBJ1-2; no reliable D call. The CDR3 has 15 residues. The germline gives CDR1 SGHRS, CDR2 YFSETQ. The V gene lost 5 bases and the J gene lost 0 bases, with 14 bases spanning the gap. CDR3 protein: CASREGPEPNYGYTF. In DNA, the CDR3 is TGCGCCAGCAGAGAGGGCCCTGAGCCTAACTATGGCTACACCTTC.

The rearrangement uses TRBV7-2 and TRBJ1-4, with unresolved D. V lost 5 bases, J lost 2 bases, and 9 bases lay in between. Germline lookup yields CDR1 SGHTA and CDR2 FQGNSA. This CDR3 is 14 amino acids long. The CDR3 region is CASSKGRTNEKLFF. DNA for the CDR3: TGTGCCAGCAGCAAAGGGAGGACTAATGAAAAACTGTTTTTT.

The chain is built from TRBV11-2 and TRBJ2-7, with 8 bases that match TRBD1. The junction had 5 bases not matched to a gene; V was cut back by 5 bases and J by 5 bases. CDR1 is SGHAT and CDR2 is FQNNGV in the germline V gene. This CDR3 contains 13 residues. Here the CDR3 DNA reads TGTGCCAGCAGCACCAGGACAGGGAACGAGCAGTACTTC. Residues: CASSTRTGNEQYF.

This clone came up once. The CDR3 loop is CASSWPGARGNTIYF. In DNA, the CDR3 is TGTGCCAGCAGCTGGCCAGGGGCTCGTGGAAACACCATATATTTT. The chain uses TRBV5-6 and TRBJ1-3, with a tentative D call TRBD1 (6 bases). The V and J ends lost 3 bases and 3 bases respectively, with 13 bases between them. Per the germline V gene, CDR1 is SGHDT and CDR2 is YYEEEE. The length of the CDR3 is 15 residues.

The chain couples TRBV23-1 to TRBJ1-2; no reliable D call. TRBV23-1 is labeled an ORF, and its function is uncertain. CDR3 length: 15 amino acids. V lost 5 bases and J lost 7, with 20 bases in between. The CDR3 reads CASSYPAGRIRGYTF. DNA of the CDR3: TGCGCCAGCAGTTACCCCGCCGGGAGAATCCGTGGCTACACCTTC.

The chain is built from TRBV2 and TRBJ1-5; 7 nucleotides align to TRBD1. CDR1 is SNHLY, CDR2 FYNNEI, per germline. This CDR3 has 15 residues. Unmatched junction bases numbered 6, after V lost 4 bases and J lost 3 bases. The DNA for the CDR3 is TGTGCCAGCAGTGTCCAGGGGGTATACAATCAGCCCCAGCATTTT. Translation gives CASSVQGVYNQPQHF.

The chain uses TRBV5-1 and TRBJ1-5; 10 bases map to TRBD1. V lost 0 bases and J lost 7; bases outside the gene matches: 4. The CDR3 is made up of 15 amino acids. Germline lookup yields CDR1 SGHRS and CDR2 YFSETQ. CDR3 sequence: CASSLDGQGEQPQHF. The CDR3 DNA reads TGCGCCAGCAGCTTGGATGGACAGGGGGAGCAGCCCCAGCATTTT. The entire variable domain, with the rest obtained from reference TRBV5-1 and TRBJ1-5, is as follows: KAGVTQTPRYLIKTRGQQVTLSCSPISGHRSVSWYQQTPGQGLQFLFEYFSETQRNKGNFPGRFSGRQFSNSRSEMNVSTLELGDSALYLCASSLDGQGEQPQHFGDGTRLSIL.

The V and J genes are TRBV7-8 and TRBJ2-3; tentatively, D is TRBD2 (6 bases). Trimming pared 6 bases from V and 5 bases from J, leaving 18 bases between. The CDR3 contains 15 residues. CDR1 and CDR2 (germline): SGHVS, FQNEAQ. The CDR3 loop is CASRALGGGEDTQYF. The CDR3 bases are TGTGCCAGCAGAGCCCTGGGGGGTGGGGAAGATACGCAGTATTTT.

The V and J genes are TRBV6-5 and TRBJ2-3; D ambiguous. Germline V CDR1 and CDR2: MNHEY, SVGAGI. V lost 6 bases and J lost 2, with 9 bases in between. The CDR3 spans 13 residues. CDR3 nucleotide sequence: TGTGCCAGCAGGCCTACTTCCACAGATACGCAGTATTTT. It is translated as CASRPTSTDTQYF.

As concerns this clone: The junction departs from germline at one end; a sequencing error may be responsible. The chain links TRBV7-9 to TRBJ2-5; 8 positions agree with TRBD1. Germline V gene data show CDR1 as SEHNR and CDR2 as FQNEAQ (reference sequence). This CDR3 comprises 12 residues. CDR3 sequence: CASSEEGTGPNF. In nucleotides, the CDR3 is TGTGCCAGCAGCGAAGAGGGGACAGGCCCTAACTTC.

Of note for this clone: The identical CDR3 is also encoded by other nucleotide sequences in the sample. This rearrangement joins TRBV6-5 to TRBJ2-7, with D tentatively TRBD1 (5 bases). The CDR3 contains 13 residues. Germline V gene lookup returns CDR1 MNHEY and CDR2 SVGAGI. The V end was cut by 0 bases, the J end by 5 bases, with 8 bases between. The CDR3: CASSYSGVHEQYF. The DNA of the CDR3 is TGTGCCAGCAGTTACTCAGGGGTCCACGAGCAGTACTTC.

V gene TRBV5-1 combines with J gene TRBJ1-2; 8 nucleotides agree with TRBD1. The CDR3 totals 14 residues. Trimming took 2 bases from V and 6 from J; bases not matched to a gene: 6. Germline lookup yields CDR1 SGHRS and CDR2 YFSETQ. In DNA form, the CDR3 reads TGCGCCAGCAGCTTCAGGACAGGGAGGGATGGCTACACCTTC. This sequence encodes CASSFRTGRDGYTF.

On this clone: It is unclear where the CDR3 begins or ends on the DNA, so no DNA is shown, and the CDR3 is as TCRdb lists it. The chain is built from TRBV5-4 and TRBJ2-5; the table's D call, TRBD1, has no DNA check behind it. A total of 17 residues make up the CDR3, ends included. CDR1 and CDR2 from the germline V gene are SGHNT and YYREEE (reference sequence). The CDR3: CASSLSFGQGPGETQYF.

The chain combines TRBV13 with TRBJ2-7, with TRBD1 matching 10 bases. The CDR3 extends over 13 amino acids. Trimming took 5 bases from V and 4 from J; bases not matched to a gene: 2. Germline V gene data show CDR1 as PRHDT and CDR2 as FYEKMQ (reference sequence). In nucleotides, the CDR3 is TGTGCCAGCAGCAAGGGACAGGGGTACGAGCAGTACTTC. This gives the protein CASSKGQGYEQYF.

The chain combines TRBV5-1 with TRBJ1-2, with a tentative D call TRBD1 (5 bases). V lost 0 bases, J lost 7 bases, and 13 bases lay in between. The CDR3 runs to 14 residues. The V gene's germline CDR1 is SGHRS and CDR2 YFSETQ. The CDR3 sequence is CASSLDAGRVGYTF. DNA for the CDR3: TGCGCCAGCAGCTTGGATGCAGGGAGGGTTGGCTACACCTTC.

This clone appeared a single time. The rearrangement links TRBV7-4 to TRBJ1-5; 7 nucleotides match TRBD1. V was clipped by 3 bases and J by 6 bases; unmatched bases: 5. Looked up from germline, CDR1 is SGHVT and CDR2 is SQSDAQ. This CDR3 has 14 residues. The CDR3 spells CASSLTGWFQPQHF. The CDR3 coding sequence is TGTGCCAGCAGCTTGACAGGGTGGTTTCAGCCCCAGCATTTT.

This sequence joins TRBV5-6 and TRBJ1-3, with D possibly TRBD1 on 5 matching bases. CDR1 is SGHDT and CDR2 is YYEEEE in the germline V gene. The CDR3 contains 14 residues. V lost 2 bases and J 4 bases, leaving 10 bases between the germline ends. The CDR3 bases are TGTGCCAGCAGCTTATGGGGCTCCGGAAACACCATATATTTT. Encoded protein: CASSLWGSGNTIYF. The full variable domain, its missing parts supplied by reference TRBV5-6 and TRBJ1-3, is DAGVTQSPTHLIKTRGQQVTLRCSPKSGHDTVSWYQQALGQGPQFIFQYYEEEERQRGNFPDRFSGHQFPNYSSELNVNALLLGDSALYLCASSLWGSGNTIYFGEGSWLTVV.

This rearrangement joins TRBV7-2 to TRBJ1-3, with D hard to call. The length of the CDR3 is 14 residues. The germline CDR1 and CDR2 sequences are SGHTA and FQGNSA. Trimming took 1 base from V and 3 from J, leaving 7 bases between them. CDR3 DNA: TGTGCCAGCAGCTTAGGGCCGTATGGAAACACCATATATTTT. The encoded protein is CASSLGPYGNTIYF.

This chain joins TRBV30 and TRBJ1-4, with unresolved D. The CDR3 totals 12 residues. The germline V gene encodes CDR1 GTSNPN and CDR2 SVGIG (reference sequence). Trimming stripped 2 bases from V and 7 bases from J, with 8 bases between. The CDR3 DNA sequence: TGTGCCTGGAGTAGCCGGAGTGAAAAACTGTTTTTT. This sequence encodes CAWSSRSEKLFF.

The chain is built from TRBV10-3 and TRBJ1-5; 7 nucleotides agree with TRBD1. The CDR3 loop spans 17 amino acids. Losses at the gene ends were 0 bases for V and 2 bases for J; bases not matched to a gene: 7. The germline gives CDR1 ENHRY, CDR2 SYGVKD. The CDR3 is CAISESRQGDGNQPQHF. The CDR3, as DNA: TGTGCCATCAGTGAGTCGAGGCAGGGGGATGGCAATCAGCCCCAGCATTTT.

The chain recombines TRBV14 with TRBJ1-1; perhaps TRBD1 as D (6 bases). CDR1 and CDR2 (germline): SGHDN, FVKESK. V lost 6 bases to trimming and J lost 10 bases, with 15 bases between them. The CDR3 consists of 12 residues. The DNA for the CDR3 is TGTGCCAGCAGGGGGTTCGGGACATCAGCTTTCTTT. This translates into CASRGFGTSAFF.

CDR3 loop: CASRRGTANTGELFF. For the CDR3, the DNA is TGTGCCAGCCGCCGGGGGACAGCGAACACCGGGGAGCTGTTTTTT. V usage is TRBV2 and J usage is TRBJ2-2, with a possible D match to TRBD1 (7 bases). CDR3 length: 15 amino acids. Between the trimmed V and J ends, which lost 8 bases and 0 bases, there was a span of 13 bases. Germline CDR1 is SNHLY and CDR2 is FYNNEI.

The chain is built from TRBV19 and TRBJ2-3; 8 bases agree with TRBD2. The CDR3 spans 16 residues. Germline loops: CDR1 LNHDA, CDR2 SQIVND (reference sequence). Losses at the gene ends were 3 bases for V and 0 bases for J; bases not matched to a gene: 5. The CDR3 region has the DNA TGTGCCAGTAGTATTGGGACTAGGACTAGCACAGATACGCAGTATTTT. Protein: CASSIGTRTSTDTQYF.

The sample holds one count of this clone. Because the CDR3's place on the DNA is in doubt, the DNA is left out and the CDR3 is given as listed by TCRdb. This CDR3 reads CASSSSRQDRGTEAFF. The chain has TRBV6-9 and TRBJ1-1; TRBD1 reflects the table's D call only, with no check against the DNA. CDR1 is MNHGY, CDR2 SVAAGI, per germline. The CDR3 length is 16 residues, termini included.